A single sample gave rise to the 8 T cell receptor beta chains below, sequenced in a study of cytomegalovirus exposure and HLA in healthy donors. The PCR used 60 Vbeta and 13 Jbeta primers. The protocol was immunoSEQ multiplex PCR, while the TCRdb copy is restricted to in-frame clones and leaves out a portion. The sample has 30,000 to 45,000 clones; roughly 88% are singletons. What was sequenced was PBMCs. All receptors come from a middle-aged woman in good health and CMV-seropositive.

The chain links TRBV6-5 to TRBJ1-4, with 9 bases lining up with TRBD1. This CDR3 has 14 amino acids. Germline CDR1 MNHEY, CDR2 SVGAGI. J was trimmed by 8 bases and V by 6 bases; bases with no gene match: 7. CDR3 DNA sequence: TGTGCCAGCAGCCCGGGACAGGGTCGCGAAAAACTGTTTTTT. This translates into CASSPGQGREKLFF.

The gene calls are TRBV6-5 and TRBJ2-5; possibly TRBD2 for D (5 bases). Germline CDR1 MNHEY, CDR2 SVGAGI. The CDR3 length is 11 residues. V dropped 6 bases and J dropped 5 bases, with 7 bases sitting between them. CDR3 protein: CASSPGETQYF. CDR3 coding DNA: TGTGCCAGCAGCCCGGGGGAGACCCAGTACTTC.

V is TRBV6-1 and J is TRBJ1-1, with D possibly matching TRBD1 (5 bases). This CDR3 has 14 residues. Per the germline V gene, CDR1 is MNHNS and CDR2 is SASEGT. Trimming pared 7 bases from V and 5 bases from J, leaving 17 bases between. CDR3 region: CASTTPRGGTEAFF. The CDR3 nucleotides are TGTGCCAGCACCACTCCCCGGGGGGGGACTGAAGCTTTCTTT.

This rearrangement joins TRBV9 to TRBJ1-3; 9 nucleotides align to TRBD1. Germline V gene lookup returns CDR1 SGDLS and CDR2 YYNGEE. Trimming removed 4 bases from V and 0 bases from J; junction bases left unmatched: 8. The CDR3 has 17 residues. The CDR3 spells CASSLGTGTFSGNTIYF. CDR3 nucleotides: TGTGCCAGCAGCCTGGGGACAGGGACTTTCTCTGGAAACACCATATATTTT.

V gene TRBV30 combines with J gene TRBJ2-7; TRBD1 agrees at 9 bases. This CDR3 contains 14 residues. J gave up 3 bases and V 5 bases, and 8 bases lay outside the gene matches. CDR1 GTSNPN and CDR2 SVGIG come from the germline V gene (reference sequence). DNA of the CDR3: TGTGCCTGGGGACCCGGGACAGGGATCTACGAGCAGTACTTC. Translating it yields CAWGPGTGIYEQYF.

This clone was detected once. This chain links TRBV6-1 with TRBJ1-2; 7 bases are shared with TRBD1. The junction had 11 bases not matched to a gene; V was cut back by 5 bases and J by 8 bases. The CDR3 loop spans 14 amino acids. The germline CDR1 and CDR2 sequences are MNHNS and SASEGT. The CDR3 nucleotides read TGTGCCAGCAGTAAGCCCGACAGGGCACTGGGCTACACCTTC. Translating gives CASSKPDRALGYTF.

For the CDR3, the DNA is TGTGCCAGCAGTTGGCAGGGGTCCTACGAGCAGTACTTC. As protein: CASSWQGSYEQYF. The V gene is TRBV27, the J gene TRBJ2-5, with D tentatively TRBD1 (6 bases). The J call could be wrong; TRBJ2-7 is a better fit for the DNA end. Germline assignment: CDR1 MNHEY and CDR2 SMNVEV (reference sequence). The CDR3 sequence is 13 residues long.

This CDR3 is CASPGQGNTGELFF. CDR3 nucleotide sequence: TGTGCCAGTCCGGGACAGGGGAACACCGGGGAGCTGTTTTTT. This rearrangement joins TRBV6-5 to TRBJ2-2, with 9 bases aligning to TRBD1. The germline CDR1 and CDR2 sequences are MNHEY and SVGAGI. The CDR3 runs to 14 residues. The V gene end was trimmed by 9 bases and the J gene end by 1 base; junction bases not matched to a gene: 3.